The 4 T cell receptor beta chains presented below share a single source sample, sequenced in a study of T cells after yellow fever vaccination. Each CDR3 protein gets one entry after TCRdb re-called the 5' RACE reads with MiXCR. The sample lists roughly 300,000 distinct CDR3 sequences, 8% to 9.5% seen once, with approximately 18% in the top ten. Here the sequenced sample was PBMCs, taken approximately 40 days after the first yellow fever vaccination. The receptors here all came from a young man who received the YFV17D yellow fever vaccine.

This clonotype was picked up a small number of times. The chain recombines TRBV4-2 with TRBJ1-4; D may be TRBD1 (6 bases). The CDR3 runs 16 residues. Germline lookup yields CDR1 LGHNA and CDR2 YNFKEQ. The V end was cut by 4 bases, the J end by 7 bases, with 19 bases between. The CDR3 loop is CASSPSRWTEGEKLFF. The CDR3 DNA reads TGTGCCAGCAGCCCCTCCCGTTGGACAGAGGGTGAAAAACTGTTTTTT.

This clonotype turned up a few times. The genes are TRBV6-1 and TRBJ1-1; a weak D match, TRBD1 (5 bases). The germline gives CDR1 MNHNS, CDR2 SASEGT. The CDR3 runs 15 residues. V lost 2 bases and J lost 0, with 10 bases in between. The CDR3 DNA reads as TGTGCCAGCAGTGAACACAGGAGCTTGAACACTGAAGCTTTCTTT. It codes for CASSEHRSLNTEAFF.

This clonotype was seen more than once but under ten times. The rearrangement links TRBV7-2 to TRBJ1-5, with D unresolved. Trimming took 1 base from V and 6 from J, leaving 7 bases between them. The CDR3 length is 13 residues. The V gene's germline CDR1 is SGHTA and CDR2 FQGNSA. CDR3 amino acids: CASSLGVGQPQHF. As DNA, the CDR3 is TGTGCCAGCAGCTTAGGCGTGGGTCAGCCCCAGCATTTT. The entire variable domain, with the rest obtained from reference TRBV7-2 and TRBJ1-5, is as follows: GAGVSQSPSNKVTEKGKDVELRCDPISGHTALYWYRQSLGQGLEFLIYFQGNSAPDKSGLPSDRFSAERTGGSVSTLTIQRTQQEDSAVYLCASSLGVGQPQHFGDGTRLSIL.

This chain connects TRBV12-3 or TRBV12-4 to TRBJ1-5; weak D call: TRBD1 (6 bases). The CDR3 is 16 residues long. Trimming cost V 2 bases and J 5 bases, with 16 bases left between them. CDR3 sequence reads: CASSLRGGMVDQPQHF. The CDR3 region has the DNA TGTGCCAGCAGTTTAAGGGGGGGCATGGTGGATCAGCCCCAGCATTTT.